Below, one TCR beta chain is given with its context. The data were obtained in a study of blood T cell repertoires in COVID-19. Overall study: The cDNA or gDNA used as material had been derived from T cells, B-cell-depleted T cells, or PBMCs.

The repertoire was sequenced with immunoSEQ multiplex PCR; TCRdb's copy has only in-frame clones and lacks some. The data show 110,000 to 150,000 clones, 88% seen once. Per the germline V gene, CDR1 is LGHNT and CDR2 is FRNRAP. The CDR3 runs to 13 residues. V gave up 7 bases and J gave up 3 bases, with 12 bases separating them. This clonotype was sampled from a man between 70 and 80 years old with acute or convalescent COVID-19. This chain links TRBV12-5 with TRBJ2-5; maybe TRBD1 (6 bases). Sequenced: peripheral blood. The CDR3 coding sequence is TGTGCTAGTGTTGGGGCAGGGGAAGAGACCCAGTACTTC. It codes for CASVGAGEETQYF.